This TCR beta chain was sequenced for a study of T cells in Graves' hyperthyroidism and ophthalmopathy. The wider study: The initial diagnosis was the point when peripheral blood was collected, ahead of any treatment.

This clonotype was observed a handful of times. The TCR beta CDR3 regions underwent amplification using RNA transcripts as the source. First-round RT-PCR with HTBI primers amplified the TCR CDR3 region. TCRdb re-called the multiplex PCR reads with MiXCR, one entry per CDR3 protein. Of about 600,000 distinct CDR3 sequences listed, approximately 16% are singletons. V was shortened by 0 bases and J by 2 bases, with 8 bases between the two germline ends. Germline values: CDR1 MNHEY, CDR2 SVGAGI. CDR3 size: 15 residues. The clonotype was recovered from a woman between 40 and 50 years old with Graves' ophthalmopathy. The rearrangement links TRBV6-5 to TRBJ2-1; D call uncertain. Sequenced input: blood. CDR3 DNA: TGTGCCAGCAGTTACTCGCAGACGCCCTACAATGAGCAGTTCTTC. Its translation is CASSYSQTPYNEQFF.